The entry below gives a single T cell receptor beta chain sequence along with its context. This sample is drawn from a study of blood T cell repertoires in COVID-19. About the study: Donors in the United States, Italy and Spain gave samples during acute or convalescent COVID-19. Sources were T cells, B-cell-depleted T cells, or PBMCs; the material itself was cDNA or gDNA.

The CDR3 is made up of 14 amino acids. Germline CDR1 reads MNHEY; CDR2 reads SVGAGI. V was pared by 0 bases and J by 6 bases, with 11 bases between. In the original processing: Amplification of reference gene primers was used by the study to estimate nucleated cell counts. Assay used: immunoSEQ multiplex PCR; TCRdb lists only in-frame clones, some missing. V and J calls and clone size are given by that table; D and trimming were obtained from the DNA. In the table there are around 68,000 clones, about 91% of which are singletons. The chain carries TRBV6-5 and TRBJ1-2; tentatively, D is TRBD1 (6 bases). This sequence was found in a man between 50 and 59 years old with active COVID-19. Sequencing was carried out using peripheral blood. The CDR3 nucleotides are TGTGCCAGCAGTTACTCGGCAGGGGCTGATGGCTACACCTTC. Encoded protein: CASSYSAGADGYTF.